The rows below give T cell receptor beta chains drawn from one sample of a study of blood T cell repertoires in COVID-19. Assay: immunoSEQ multiplex PCR; the TCRdb copy retains only in-frame clones and omits some. This table has 250,000 to 350,000 clones, around 80% appearing once. The sample taken for sequencing was peripheral blood. These receptors all stem from a woman aged 50 to 60 with acute or convalescent COVID-19. Each CDR3 is given with its conserved first and last residue. D genes are given only for firm matches. Clone size is stated in some rows and not others, as once, few, many or a class when expanded.

j_call v_call d_call clone_size cdr3_aa cdr3_nt
TRBJ2-5 TRBV7-2 . . CASSFAGGRGETQYF TGTGCCAGCAGCTTTGCCGGGGGGCGAGGAGAGACCCAGTACTTC
TRBJ2-7 TRBV5-6 . . CASTPYGSGSYEQYF TGTGCCAGCACCCCTTACGGCAGCGGATCCTACGAGCAGTACTTC
TRBJ1-6 TRBV3-1/TRBV3-2 . few CASRQGVESPLHF TGTGCCAGCAGACAGGGAGTGGAGTCACCCCTCCACTTT
TRBJ1-1 TRBV19 . . CASSSRARTEAFF TGTGCCAGTAGTTCCAGGGCTAGGACTGAAGCTTTCTTT
TRBJ2-2 TRBV6-2/TRBV6-3 . once CASSFLGTNTGELFF TGTGCCAGCAGTTTTTTAGGGACAAACACCGGGGAGCTGTTTTTT
TRBJ2-3 TRBV7-2 . . CASSLRGRGDADTQYF TGTGCCAGCAGCCTCCGAGGGAGGGGGGATGCAGATACGCAGTATTTT
TRBJ1-4 TRBV28 . . CASSTTNEKLFF TGTGCCAGCAGTACTACTAATGAAAAACTGTTTTTT
TRBJ1-4 TRBV30 . . CACVAGEKLFF TGTGCCTGCGTCGCGGGTGAAAAACTGTTTTTT
TRBJ2-3 TRBV7-9 . . CASAADTQYF TGTGCCAGCGCGGCAGATACGCAGTATTTT
TRBJ1-2 TRBV21-1 . . CASSRGHGGYTF TGTGCCAGCAGCAGGGGGCACGGTGGCTACACCTTC
TRBJ2-7 TRBV10-1 . . CASSESLRGTGWYEQYF TGCGCCAGCAGTGAGTCGTTAAGGGGAACAGGGTGGTACGAGCAGTACTTC
TRBJ1-1 TRBV12-5 . . CASGLSTGTLNTEAFF TGTGCTAGTGGTTTGTCTACAGGGACGCTGAACACTGAAGCTTTCTTT
TRBJ1-2 TRBV2 . . CASSEAGSYSDYGYTF TGTGCCAGCAGTGAAGCAGGGTCGTATAGCGACTATGGCTACACCTTC
TRBJ1-2 TRBV7-2 . . CASSFDRFNYGYTF TGTGCCAGCAGCTTCGACAGATTTAACTATGGCTACACCTTC
TRBJ2-5 TRBV7-2 TRBD2 . CASSLEVAGDGETQYF TGTGCCAGCAGCTTAGAGGTGGCGGGGGATGGGGAGACCCAGTACTTC
TRBJ2-5 TRBV4-2 TRBD1 . CASSLRTGKEETQYF TGTGCCAGCAGCCTTAGGACAGGGAAGGAGGAGACCCAGTACTTC
TRBJ2-3 TRBV7-5 . . CARSPRRAGGADTQYF TGTGCCAGAAGCCCCCGCAGAGCGGGAGGTGCAGATACGCAGTATTTT
TRBJ1-1 TRBV5-4 . . CASSLGGLLNTEAFF TGTGCCAGCAGCTTGGGGGGACTATTGAACACTGAAGCTTTCTTT
TRBJ1-2 TRBV6-2/TRBV6-3 TRBD1 . CASSYDGFRGFTF TGTGCCAGCAGTTACGACGGATTCAGGGGGTTCACCTTC
TRBJ2-7 TRBV6-2/TRBV6-3 . . CASSWDNYEQYF TGTGCCAGCAGTTGGGACAACTACGAGCAGTACTTC
TRBJ2-5 TRBV24-1 . . CATSDLNGGRETQYF TGTGCCACCAGTGATTTGAATGGGGGCAGGGAGACCCAGTACTTC
TRBJ2-3 TRBV4-1 TRBD2 once CASSQGGGGFTQYF TGCGCCAGCAGCCAAGGCGGGGGGGGGTTTACGCAGTATTTT
TRBJ1-2 TRBV12-3/TRBV12-4 . . CAWEGNGYTF TGTGCCTGGGAGGGGAATGGCTACACCTTC
TRBJ1-4 TRBV19 TRBD1 . CASRSGGHEKLFF TGTGCCAGTCGGTCAGGGGGCCACGAAAAACTGTTTTTT
TRBJ1-2 TRBV5-4 . . CASSLFRTTIYGYTF TGTGCCAGCAGTCTCTTCCGGACAACGATATATGGCTACACCTTC
TRBJ1-1 TRBV5-6 . . CASSLLTANTEAFF TGTGCCAGCAGCCTACTGACAGCGAACACTGAAGCTTTCTTT
TRBJ1-2 TRBV24-1 TRBD1 . CATSDPGQGDYGYTF TGTGCCACCAGTGACCCGGGACAGGGGGACTATGGCTACACCTTC
TRBJ2-1 TRBV6-5 . . CASRSAVALYNEQFF TGTGCCAGCCGGTCCGCGGTAGCCCTCTACAATGAGCAGTTCTTC
TRBJ2-2 TRBV30 . . CAWSQGHDTGELFF TGTGCCTGGAGTCAGGGGCACGACACCGGGGAGCTGTTTTTT
TRBJ2-2 TRBV5-6 TRBD1 few CASSILTGKANTGELFF TGTGCCAGCAGCATCCTGACAGGGAAAGCGAACACCGGGGAGCTGTTTTTT
TRBJ1-1 TRBV12-3/TRBV12-4 TRBD1 . CASSLTGFTEAFF TGTGCCAGCAGTTTGACAGGGTTCACTGAAGCTTTCTTT
TRBJ2-1 TRBV19 TRBD2 few CASRLAGGDIPYEQFF TGTGCCAGTAGACTAGCGGGAGGGGATATTCCGTATGAGCAGTTCTTC
TRBJ2-1 TRBV6-5 . . CASSYGFGSDEQFF TGTGCCAGCAGTTACGGGTTCGGGTCCGATGAGCAGTTCTTC
TRBJ1-5 TRBV27 TRBD1 . CASRPGTGTLPQHF TGTGCCAGCAGGCCCGGGACAGGGACGTTGCCCCAGCATTTT
TRBJ1-2 TRBV6-5 TRBD1 . CASNIKRDSYGYTF TGTGCCAGCAACATAAAGAGGGACAGCTATGGCTACACCTTC
TRBJ1-4 TRBV6-5 TRBD1 . CASSSTGGGNEKLFF TGTGCCAGCAGTTCTACAGGGGGCGGTAATGAAAAACTGTTTTTT
TRBJ1-6 TRBV6-1 . . CASRGQFYSPLHF TGTGCCAGCAGGGGCCAGTTTTATTCACCCCTCCACTTT
TRBJ2-3 TRBV2 TRBD2 . CASRELAGLGTDTQYF TGTGCCAGCAGAGAACTAGCGGGATTGGGAACAGATACGCAGTATTTT